The sequence of this T cell receptor beta chain was determined in a study of blood T cell repertoires in COVID-19. At the level of the study: Whether acute or convalescent, the COVID-19 samples came from the United States, Italy and Spain. From T cells, B-cell-depleted T cells, or PBMCs came the material, which was cDNA or gDNA.

Germline V CDR1 and CDR2: KGHSH, LQKENI. Trimming took off 2 bases at V and 0 bases at J, with 14 bases between the two ends. This CDR3 comprises 16 residues. In the source study's methods: Using reference gene primer amplification, nucleated cell counts were estimated. Generated by immunoSEQ multiplex PCR, the TCRdb table keeps only in-frame clones and is missing some. Clone size and V and J calls were adopted from that table, with D and trimming inferred from the DNA. The sample shows about 64,000 clones, more than 75% of them seen only once. This receptor was identified in a man aged 50 or older with active COVID-19. The sequencing input was peripheral blood. The chain is built from TRBV18 and TRBJ2-7; D may be TRBD1 (7 bases). CDR3 protein: CASSPIGGGTSYEQYF. CDR3 bases: TGTGCCAGCTCACCAATAGGAGGGGGCACCTCCTACGAGCAGTACTTC.